This T cell receptor beta chain was identified in a study of cytomegalovirus exposure and HLA in healthy donors. General observations from the study: TRBV6-2, TRBV6-3 and other indistinguishable V segments were excluded. An analysis was carried out at a later point. It showed that HLA-associated TCR beta chains were more clonally expanded than equally common non-associated chains.

The CDR3 is 13 amino acids. Germline CDR1 is SQVTM and CDR2 is ANQGSEA. J was trimmed by 11 bases and V by 3 bases; bases with no gene match: 12. Concerning this clone: Its antigen is unidentified.

PCR used 60 Vbeta primers and 13 Jbeta primers. In the original analysis: Unique TCR beta chains numbered approximately 80 million in a later analysis, with around 11 million shared. Libraries were prepared by immunoSEQ multiplex PCR; TCRdb keeps only in-frame clonotypes and omits some of them. That table furnishes V, J and clone size, whereas the DNA furnished D and trimming. The repertoire holds 100,000 to 150,000 clones, with about 74% as singletons. The chain employs TRBV29-1 and TRBJ2-5; 7 nucleotides match TRBD1. The receptor was derived from a woman between 40 and 55 years old in good health and CMV-seropositive. Sequences were obtained from PBMCs. This chain's CDR3 is CSVEPTGAGEQYF. As DNA, the CDR3 is TGCAGCGTTGAGCCTACAGGGGCTGGAGAGCAGTACTTC.